This T cell receptor (beta chain) stems from a study of blood T cell repertoires in COVID-19. Across the whole study: Acute and convalescent COVID-19 specimens originated in the United States, Italy and Spain.

The data were produced by immunoSEQ multiplex PCR, yet TCRdb's version contains in-frame clones alone and is incomplete. Here the sample spans around 300,000 clones, roughly 87% being singletons. Germline lookup yields CDR1 MGHDK and CDR2 SYGVNS. V lost 8 bases, J lost 4 bases, and 5 bases stayed unmatched. CDR3 size: 13 residues. The rearrangement links TRBV25-1 to TRBJ1-2, with 9 positions matching TRBD1. The sequenced sample consisted of peripheral blood. The TCR comes from a human donor in a cohort sampled during active COVID-19. CDR3 sequence (DNA): TGTGCCAGCCTTATGACAGGGGGCTATGGCTACACCTTC. It codes for CASLMTGGYGYTF.